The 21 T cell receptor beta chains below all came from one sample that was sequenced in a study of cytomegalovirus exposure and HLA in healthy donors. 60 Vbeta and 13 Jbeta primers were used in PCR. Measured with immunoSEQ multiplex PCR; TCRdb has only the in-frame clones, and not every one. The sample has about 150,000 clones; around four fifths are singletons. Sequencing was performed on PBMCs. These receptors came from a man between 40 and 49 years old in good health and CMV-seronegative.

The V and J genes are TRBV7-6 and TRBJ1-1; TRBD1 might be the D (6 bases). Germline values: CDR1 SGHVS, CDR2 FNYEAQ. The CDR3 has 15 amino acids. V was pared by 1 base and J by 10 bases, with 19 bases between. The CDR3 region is CASSLDHSATQGAFF. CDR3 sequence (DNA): TGTGCCAGCAGCTTAGATCACAGCGCAACACAGGGAGCTTTCTTT.

The CDR3 sequence: CASSLGRENIQYF. CDR3 bases: TGTGCCAGCAGCTTAGGCCGGGAAAACATTCAGTACTTC. V usage is TRBV7-2 and J usage is TRBJ2-4; unclear D gene. V lost 1 base to trimming and J lost 5 bases, with 6 bases between them. The CDR3 extends over 13 amino acids. Germline loops: CDR1 SGHTA, CDR2 FQGNSA.

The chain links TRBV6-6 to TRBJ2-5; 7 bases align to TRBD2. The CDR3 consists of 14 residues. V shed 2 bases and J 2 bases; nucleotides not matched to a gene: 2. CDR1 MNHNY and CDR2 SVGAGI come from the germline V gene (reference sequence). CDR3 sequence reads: CASSYLAAQETQYF. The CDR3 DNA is TGTGCCAGCAGTTACCTAGCGGCTCAAGAGACCCAGTACTTC.

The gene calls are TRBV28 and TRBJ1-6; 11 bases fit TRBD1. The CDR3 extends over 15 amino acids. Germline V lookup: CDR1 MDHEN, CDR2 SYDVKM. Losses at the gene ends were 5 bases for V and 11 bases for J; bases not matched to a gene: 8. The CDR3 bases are TGTGCCAGCAGTACCCGGACAGGGGGCAGGACACCCCTCCACTTT. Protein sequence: CASSTRTGGRTPLHF.

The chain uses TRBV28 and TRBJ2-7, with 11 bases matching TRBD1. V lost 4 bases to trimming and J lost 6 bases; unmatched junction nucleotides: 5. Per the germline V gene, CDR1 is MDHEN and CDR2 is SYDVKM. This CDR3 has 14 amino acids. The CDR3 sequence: CASSSGQGAPEQYF. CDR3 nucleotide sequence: TGTGCCAGCAGTTCAGGACAGGGGGCGCCCGAGCAGTACTTC.

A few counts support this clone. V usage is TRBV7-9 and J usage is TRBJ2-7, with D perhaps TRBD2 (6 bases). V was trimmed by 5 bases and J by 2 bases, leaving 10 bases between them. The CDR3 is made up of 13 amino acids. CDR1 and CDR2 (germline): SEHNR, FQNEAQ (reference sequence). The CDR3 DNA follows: TGTGCCAGCAGCGGTGGAGGGGCCTACGAGCAGTACTTC. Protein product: CASSGGGAYEQYF.

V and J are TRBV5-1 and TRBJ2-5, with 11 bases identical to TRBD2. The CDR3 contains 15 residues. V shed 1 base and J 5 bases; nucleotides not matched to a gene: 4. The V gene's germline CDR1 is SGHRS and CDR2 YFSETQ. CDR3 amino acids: CASSLTSGSFETQYF. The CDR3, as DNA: TGCGCCAGCAGCTTGACTAGCGGGAGTTTCGAGACCCAGTACTTC.

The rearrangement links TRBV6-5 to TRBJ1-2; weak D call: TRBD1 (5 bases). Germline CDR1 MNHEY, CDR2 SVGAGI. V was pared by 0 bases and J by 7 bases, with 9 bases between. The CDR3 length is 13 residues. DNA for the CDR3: TGTGCCAGCAGTTACTCGATAACAGGTGGCTACACCTTC. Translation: CASSYSITGGYTF.

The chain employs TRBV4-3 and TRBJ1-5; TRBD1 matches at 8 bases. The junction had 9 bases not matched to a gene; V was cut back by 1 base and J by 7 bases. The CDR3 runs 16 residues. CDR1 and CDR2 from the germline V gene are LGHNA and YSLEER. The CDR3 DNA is TGCGCCAGCAGCCAAGCCATCTGGACAGGGAGGCAGCCCCAGCATTTT. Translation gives CASSQAIWTGRQPQHF.

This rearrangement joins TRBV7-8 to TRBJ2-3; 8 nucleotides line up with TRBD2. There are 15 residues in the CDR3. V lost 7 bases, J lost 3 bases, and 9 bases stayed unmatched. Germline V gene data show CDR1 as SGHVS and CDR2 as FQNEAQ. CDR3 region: CASTARAGVTDTQYF. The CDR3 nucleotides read TGTGCCAGCACAGCTAGAGCGGGAGTTACAGATACGCAGTATTTT. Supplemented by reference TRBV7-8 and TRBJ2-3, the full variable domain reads GAGVSQSPRYKVAKRGQDVALRCDPISGHVSLFWYQQALGQGPEFLTYFQNEAQLDKSGLPSDRFFAERPEGSVSTLKIQRTQQEDSAVYLCASTARAGVTDTQYFGPGTRLTVL.

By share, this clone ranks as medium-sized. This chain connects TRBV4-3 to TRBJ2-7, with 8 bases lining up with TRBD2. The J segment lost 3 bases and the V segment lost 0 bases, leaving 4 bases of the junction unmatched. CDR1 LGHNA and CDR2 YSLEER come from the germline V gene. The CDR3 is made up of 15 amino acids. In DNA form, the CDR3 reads TGCGCCAGCAGCCAAGACATAGCGGGGCACTACGAGCAGTACTTC. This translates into CASSQDIAGHYEQYF.

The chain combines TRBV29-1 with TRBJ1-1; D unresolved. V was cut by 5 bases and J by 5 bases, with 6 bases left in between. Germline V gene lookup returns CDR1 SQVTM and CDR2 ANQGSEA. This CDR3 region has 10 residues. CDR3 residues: CSVHVTEAFF. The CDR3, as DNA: TGCAGCGTTCATGTTACTGAAGCTTTCTTT.

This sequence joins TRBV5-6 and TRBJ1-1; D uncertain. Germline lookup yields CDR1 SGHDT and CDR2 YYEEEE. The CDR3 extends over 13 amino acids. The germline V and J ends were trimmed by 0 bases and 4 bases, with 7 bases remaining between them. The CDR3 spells CASSLAGSTEAFF. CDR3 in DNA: TGTGCCAGCAGCTTGGCCGGGAGCACTGAAGCTTTCTTT.

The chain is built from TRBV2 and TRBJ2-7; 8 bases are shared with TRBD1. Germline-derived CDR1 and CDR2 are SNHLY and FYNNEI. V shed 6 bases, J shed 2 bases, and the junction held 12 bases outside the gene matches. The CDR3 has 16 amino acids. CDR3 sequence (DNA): TGTGCCAGCAGCGCTCCCCCAGGGGGCAAGGCCTACGAGCAGTACTTC. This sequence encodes CASSAPPGGKAYEQYF.

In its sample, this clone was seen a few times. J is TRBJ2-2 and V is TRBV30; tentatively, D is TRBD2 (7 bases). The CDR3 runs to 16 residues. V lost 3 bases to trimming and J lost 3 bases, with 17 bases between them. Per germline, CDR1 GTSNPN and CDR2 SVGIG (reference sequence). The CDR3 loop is CAWRRGRGRHTGELFF. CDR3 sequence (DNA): TGTGCCTGGAGGAGGGGGAGGGGGAGGCACACCGGGGAGCTGTTTTTT.

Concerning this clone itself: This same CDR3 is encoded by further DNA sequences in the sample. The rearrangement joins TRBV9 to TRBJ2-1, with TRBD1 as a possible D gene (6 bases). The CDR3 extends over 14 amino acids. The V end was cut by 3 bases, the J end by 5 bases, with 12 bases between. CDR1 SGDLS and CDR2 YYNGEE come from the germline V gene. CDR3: CASSGRDINNEQFF. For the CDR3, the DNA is TGTGCCAGCAGCGGTCGGGACATCAACAATGAGCAGTTCTTC.

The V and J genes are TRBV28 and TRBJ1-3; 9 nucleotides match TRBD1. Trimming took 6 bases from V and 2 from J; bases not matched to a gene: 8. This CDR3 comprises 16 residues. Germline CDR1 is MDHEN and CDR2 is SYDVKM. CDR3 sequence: CASRRGQGLAGNTIYF. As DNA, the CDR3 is TGTGCCAGCAGACGAGGACAGGGGTTGGCTGGAAACACCATATATTTT.

CDR3 sequence reads: CASSYISGGRSYNEQFF. CDR3 coding DNA: TGTGCCAGCAGTTACATTAGCGGGGGACGCTCCTACAATGAGCAGTTCTTC. This rearrangement joins TRBV28 to TRBJ2-1, with 9 bases aligning to TRBD2. In germline, CDR1 is MDHEN, CDR2 SYDVKM. This CDR3 is 17 amino acids long. The J segment lost 0 bases and the V segment lost 4 bases, leaving 7 bases of the junction unmatched.

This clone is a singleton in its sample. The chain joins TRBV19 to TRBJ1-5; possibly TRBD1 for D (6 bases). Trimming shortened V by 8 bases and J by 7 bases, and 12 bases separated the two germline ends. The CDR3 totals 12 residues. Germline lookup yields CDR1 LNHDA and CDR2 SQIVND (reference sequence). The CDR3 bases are TGTGCCAGTGGACAGTATGGCCAGCCCCAGCATTTT. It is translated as CASGQYGQPQHF.

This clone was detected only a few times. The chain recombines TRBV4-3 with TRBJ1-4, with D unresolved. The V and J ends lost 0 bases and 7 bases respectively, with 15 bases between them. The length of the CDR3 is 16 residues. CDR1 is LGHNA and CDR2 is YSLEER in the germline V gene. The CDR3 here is CASSQDPTLRGEKLFF. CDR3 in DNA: TGCGCCAGCAGCCAAGACCCAACGCTCCGCGGTGAAAAACTGTTTTTT.

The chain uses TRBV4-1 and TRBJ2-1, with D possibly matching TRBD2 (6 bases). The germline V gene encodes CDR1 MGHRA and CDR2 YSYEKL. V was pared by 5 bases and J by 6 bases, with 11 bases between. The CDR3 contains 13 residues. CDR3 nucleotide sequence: TGCGCCAGCAGCTTTGCGGGGCCCAATGAGCAGTTCTTC. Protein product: CASSFAGPNEQFF.